A single sample gave rise to the 18 T cell receptor beta chains below, sequenced in a study of CD8+ T cells in alopecia areata. Extracted from the samples, RNA was reverse transcribed into cDNA to serve as the sequencing template. Libraries were prepared by immunoSEQ multiplex PCR; TCRdb keeps only in-frame clonotypes and omits some of them. The sample has about 97,000 clones, 41% seen once. The source material was CD4+ T cells sorted from blood. The origin of the receptors is a human donor with alopecia areata.

The J gene is TRBJ2-4, the V gene TRBV27; D may be TRBD2 (6 bases). Trimming pared 3 bases from V and 3 bases from J, leaving 15 bases between. The CDR3 is 16 amino acids. Germline V gene sequence: CDR1 MNHEY, CDR2 SMNVEV (reference sequence). The CDR3 is CASSLDSSVGKNIQYF. CDR3 nucleotide sequence: TGTGCCAGCAGTTTGGATTCTAGCGTGGGCAAAAACATTCAGTACTTC.

The rearrangement joins TRBV5-5 to TRBJ2-3; no reliable D call. The germline CDR1 and CDR2 sequences are SGHKS and YYEKEE (reference sequence). The CDR3 is made up of 14 amino acids. Trimming stripped 4 bases from V and 0 bases from J, with 9 bases between. The CDR3 spells CASSPTQSTDTQYF. In DNA form, the CDR3 reads TGTGCCAGCAGCCCTACTCAAAGCACAGATACGCAGTATTTT. The whole variable domain, filled in from reference TRBV5-5 and TRBJ2-3, reads DAGVTQSPTHLIKTRGQQVTLRCSPISGHKSVSWYQQVLGQGPQFIFQYYEKEERGRGNFPDRFSARQFPNYSSELNVNALLLGDSALYLCASSPTQSTDTQYFGPGTRLTVL.

The rearrangement links TRBV11-2 to TRBJ2-3; either TRBD1 or TRBD2 may fit D (6 bases each). CDR3 length: 14 residues. The germline V gene has CDR1 SGHAT and CDR2 FQNNGV. Trimming took 5 bases from V and 6 from J, leaving 15 bases between them. The CDR3: CASSPWGARDTQYF. DNA for the CDR3: TGTGCCAGCAGCCCCTGGGGGGCCAGGGATACGCAGTATTTT. The complete variable domain, with remaining parts taken from reference TRBV11-2 and TRBJ2-3, reads EAGVAQSPRYKIIEKRQSVAFWCNPISGHATLYWYQQILGQGPKLLIQFQNNGVVDDSQLPKDRFSAERLKGVDSTLKIQPAKLEDSAVYLCASSPWGARDTQYFGPGTRLTVL.

This clone was found a few times. This chain connects TRBV28 to TRBJ2-7; D gene uncertain. CDR1 and CDR2 (germline): MDHEN, SYDVKM. This CDR3 spans 13 amino acids. The germline V and J ends were trimmed by 2 bases and 2 bases, with 7 bases remaining between them. CDR3 sequence reads: CASSLSPTYEQYF. CDR3 DNA: TGTGCCAGCAGTTTAAGCCCTACCTACGAGCAGTACTTC.

This clone showed up just a few times. This rearrangement joins TRBV7-9 to TRBJ1-1; D is unclear. Looked up from germline, CDR1 is SEHNR and CDR2 is FQNEAQ (reference sequence). With 0 bases removed from V and 6 bases from J, the gap between germline ends came to 8 bases. The CDR3 has 13 amino acids. CDR3 residues: CASSLAASAEAFF. The CDR3 nucleotides read TGTGCCAGCAGCTTAGCGGCCAGTGCTGAAGCTTTCTTT.

J is TRBJ2-4 and V is TRBV30, with D uncertain. Germline-derived CDR1 and CDR2 are GTSNPN and SVGIG (reference sequence). This CDR3 contains 18 residues. Deletions cut 0 bases from V and 0 bases from J, with 18 bases between. The CDR3 protein is CAWSVGYPSRLAKNIQYF. The CDR3, as DNA: TGTGCCTGGAGTGTAGGATATCCGAGTCGGCTAGCCAAAAACATTCAGTACTTC.

This chain joins TRBV29-1 and TRBJ1-1, with 12 bases fitting TRBD1. The J segment lost 5 bases and the V segment lost 3 bases, leaving 4 bases of the junction unmatched. Germline V gene lookup returns CDR1 SQVTM and CDR2 ANQGSEA. This CDR3 contains 14 residues. CDR3 bases: TGCAGCGTTGACTGGGGACAGGGGGCGACTGAAGCTTTCTTT. Translation gives CSVDWGQGATEAFF.

The chain uses TRBV30 and TRBJ1-1; D unresolved. This CDR3 is built from 14 residues. V shed 1 base and J shed 1 base, with 10 bases lying between them. Germline V gene data show CDR1 as GTSNPN and CDR2 as SVGIG (reference sequence). CDR3 in amino acids: CAWSEVSKNTEAFF. As DNA, the CDR3 is TGTGCCTGGAGTGAGGTATCAAAGAACACTGAAGCTTTCTTT.

In its sample, this clone was seen a few times. The J gene is TRBJ2-5, the V gene TRBV11-2; 7 bases line up with TRBD2. CDR1 and CDR2 from the germline V gene are SGHAT and FQNNGV. The CDR3 covers 18 residues. Losses at the gene ends were 6 bases for V and 2 bases for J; bases not matched to a gene: 18. DNA for the CDR3: TGTGCCAGCAGGGGCAGCGGGGCAAGAACGACGGGGCAAGAGACCCAGTACTTC. Encoded protein: CASRGSGARTTGQETQYF.

This clone was seen a few times. This rearrangement joins TRBV19 to TRBJ1-6; 8 positions agree with TRBD1. The CDR3 runs to 14 residues. V lost 3 bases and J lost 9; bases outside the gene matches: 4. Germline V CDR1 and CDR2: LNHDA, SQIVND (reference sequence). CDR3 nucleotides: TGTGCCAGTAGTATCGGGACAGGAAGTTCACCCCTCCACTTT. This encodes CASSIGTGSSPLHF.

The rearrangement joins TRBV29-1 to TRBJ2-3, with D unresolved. With 7 bases removed from V and 5 bases from J, the gap between germline ends came to 13 bases. Germline CDR1 and CDR2: SQVTM and ANQGSEA. The CDR3 totals 12 residues. CDR3 nucleotides: TGCAGCGCTCCCCATTACGGAGATACGCAGTATTTT. This codes for CSAPHYGDTQYF.

This chain links TRBV29-1 with TRBJ2-2; 10 bases line up with TRBD1. Trimming took 6 bases from V and 3 from J; bases not matched to a gene: 10. CDR1 SQVTM and CDR2 ANQGSEA come from the germline V gene. The CDR3 spans 16 residues. DNA of the CDR3: TGCAGCGTGTTGATCGGGACAGGGGCCTACACCGGGGAGCTGTTTTTT. Residues: CSVLIGTGAYTGELFF.

The chain links TRBV29-1 to TRBJ1-1; D might be TRBD1 (6 bases). V was pared by 6 bases and J by 7 bases, with 15 bases between. From germline, CDR1 is SQVTM and CDR2 ANQGSEA. The length of the CDR3 is 12 residues. CDR3 protein: CSVTGNRVEAFF. The CDR3 nucleotides read TGCAGCGTCACAGGAAACAGGGTTGAAGCTTTCTTT.

The DNA for the CDR3 is TGCAGCGTAAGGCTCACAGGGGGCTACGAGCAGTACTTC. It is translated as CSVRLTGGYEQYF. The gene calls are TRBV29-1 and TRBJ2-7; 8 positions match TRBD1. Germline V lookup: CDR1 SQVTM, CDR2 ANQGSEA. Trimming cost V 6 bases and J 3 bases; bases outside gene matches: 7. This CDR3 region has 13 residues.

The chain links TRBV7-3 to TRBJ2-3; D gene uncertain. Germline V gives CDR1 SGHTA, CDR2 FQGTGA. Trimming removed 5 bases at V and 0 bases at J, with 12 bases between. This CDR3 is 15 amino acids long. The CDR3 DNA reads as TGTGCCAGCAGCCCCCGGTCGGACAGCACAGATACGCAGTATTTT. Encoded protein: CASSPRSDSTDTQYF.

The chain employs TRBV18 and TRBJ1-5; the D gene is possibly TRBD1 (5 bases). V was trimmed by 4 bases and J by 0 bases, leaving 10 bases between them. Germline assignment: CDR1 KGHSH and CDR2 LQKENI. The CDR3 consists of 15 residues. CDR3 sequence (DNA): TGTGCCAGCTCACTAACGCAGGGTAGCAATCAGCCCCAGCATTTT. Residues: CASSLTQGSNQPQHF.

This clone was observed a few times. The chain couples TRBV6-6 to TRBJ2-7; no firm D call. The V and J ends lost 2 bases and 5 bases respectively, with 10 bases between them. Germline V gene sequence: CDR1 MNHNY, CDR2 SVGAGI (reference sequence). The CDR3 has 13 amino acids. CDR3 nucleotides: TGTGCCAGCAGTTACCTTTCTTGGGACGAGCAGTACTTC. Encoded protein: CASSYLSWDEQYF.

This clone has a handful of counts. This chain joins TRBV5-1 and TRBJ2-1, with a possible D match to TRBD2 (6 bases). Germline V gene sequence: CDR1 SGHRS, CDR2 YFSETQ. The CDR3 runs to 14 residues. Deletions cut 4 bases from V and 7 bases from J, with 15 bases between. The DNA of the CDR3 is TGCGCCAGCAGCCAGGACGTGGGGGGTAATGAGCAGTTCTTC. Its protein product is CASSQDVGGNEQFF.